The 18 T cell receptor beta chains given below trace back to one sample, sequenced in a study of spatial heterogeneity in lung cancer. TCRdb reprocessed the 5' RACE reads via MiXCR and lists one record per CDR3 protein. The top ten clones hold roughly an eighth of a sample with about 25,000 distinct CDR3 sequences, approximately 7.2% of them seen once. The time point here: sample taken at primary tumor resection. Without sorting, whole RNA was sequenced from tumor, nontumor lung or frozen PBMC. Source: PBMCs, taken at surgery. The receptor source for this set is a male donor with early-stage non-small cell lung cancer.

This clonotype was recorded many times. The CDR3 DNA follows: TGCGCCAGCAGCCAAGGGACACAAAGGAAGGCTAGCACAGATACGCAGTATTTT. Translation gives CASSQGTQRKASTDTQYF. The chain is built from TRBV4-1 and TRBJ2-3; D may be TRBD1 (5 bases). This CDR3 contains 18 residues. With 1 base removed from V and 0 bases from J, the gap between germline ends came to 17 bases. Germline values: CDR1 MGHRA, CDR2 YSYEKL.

This clonotype was detected ten times or more. The V gene is TRBV5-4, the J gene TRBJ2-7; D ambiguous. The CDR3 is 13 amino acids. The germline CDR1 and CDR2 sequences are SGHNT and YYREEE (reference sequence). V lost 2 bases, J lost 2 bases, and 8 bases lay in between. This CDR3 reads CASSLRGAYEQYF. The CDR3 nucleotides are TGTGCCAGCAGCTTACGTGGGGCCTACGAGCAGTACTTC.

This clonotype turned up a few times. The chain recombines TRBV6-2 or TRBV6-3 with TRBJ2-5; perhaps TRBD1 as D (5 bases). V gave up 0 bases and J gave up 3 bases, with 8 bases separating them. The germline V gene encodes CDR1 MNHEY and CDR2 SVGEGT. This CDR3 spans 14 amino acids. The CDR3 DNA follows: TGTGCCAGCAGTTACTCGGGCAGGGAAGAGACCCAGTACTTC. Its translation: CASSYSGREETQYF.

This clonotype qualifies as medium-sized. The chain is built from TRBV28 and TRBJ2-3; D gene uncertain. CDR1 is MDHEN and CDR2 is SYDVKM in the germline V gene. The V and J ends lost 3 bases and 1 base respectively, with 8 bases between them. The CDR3 runs 14 residues. CDR3 sequence (DNA): TGTGCCAGCAGTTTCGTGGCGGGCACAGATACGCAGTATTTT. Amino acid sequence: CASSFVAGTDTQYF.

The chain uses TRBV6-5 and TRBJ2-6; tentatively, D is TRBD1 (6 bases). The CDR3 is 15 amino acids. V gave up 6 bases and J gave up 3 bases, with 12 bases separating them. The germline V gene encodes CDR1 MNHEY and CDR2 SVGAGI. CDR3 bases: TGTGCCAGCAGCCAAACAGGGTATGGGGCCAACGTCCTGACTTTC. Encoded protein: CASSQTGYGANVLTF.

This clonotype showed up many times. V and J are TRBV28 and TRBJ2-1; the match to TRBD2 covers 7 bases. There are 16 residues in the CDR3. The J segment lost 7 bases and the V segment lost 1 base, leaving 10 bases of the junction unmatched. Germline CDR1 reads MDHEN; CDR2 reads SYDVKM. As DNA, the CDR3 is TGTGCCAGCAGTTTATCGAGCGGGGTCCTTTTTAATGAGCAGTTCTTC. This translates into CASSLSSGVLFNEQFF.

This clonotype was counted ten times or more. The CDR3 DNA follows: TGTGCCAGCAGTTTACCTCGACAGGCACGATTCACGAACACTGAAGCTTTCTTT. It encodes CASSLPRQARFTNTEAFF. This chain connects TRBV27 to TRBJ1-1; D perhaps matches TRBD1 (6 bases). V shed 2 bases and J shed 1 base, with 20 bases lying between them. Germline CDR1 is MNHEY and CDR2 is SMNVEV (reference sequence). The CDR3 length is 18 residues.

The chain couples TRBV5-6 to TRBJ1-2; no firm D call. This CDR3 is built from 13 residues. Germline V CDR1 and CDR2: SGHDT, YYEEEE. V was pared by 0 bases and J by 8 bases, with 11 bases between. The CDR3 coding sequence is TGTGCCAGCAGCTTGGCCGACGGACGAGGCTACACCTTC. It codes for CASSLADGRGYTF.

Many counts were recorded for this clonotype. J is TRBJ1-5 and V is TRBV5-6; 8 bases align to TRBD1. V trimming: 4 bases; J trimming: 7 bases; junction bases outside the gene matches: 16. CDR1 and CDR2 (germline): SGHDT, YYEEEE. This CDR3 comprises 17 residues. The chain's CDR3 is CASSPNSGQGPSQPQHF. CDR3 sequence (DNA): TGTGCCAGCAGCCCCAATTCTGGACAGGGCCCCTCCCAGCCCCAGCATTTT.

This clonotype was observed at least ten times. The chain recombines TRBV11-3 with TRBJ2-3, with TRBD2 identical over 11 bases. The CDR3 extends over 17 amino acids. Unmatched junction bases numbered 6, after V lost 1 base and J lost 3 bases. CDR1 is SGHNT, CDR2 YENEEA, per germline. The CDR3 region is CASSLGLTSGITDTQYF. CDR3 DNA: TGTGCCAGCAGCTTAGGACTGACTAGCGGGATAACAGATACGCAGTATTTT.

The sample holds many counts of this clonotype. V and J are TRBV7-8 and TRBJ1-4, with D possibly matching TRBD1 (6 bases). CDR1 and CDR2 from the germline V gene are SGHVS and FQNEAQ. The CDR3 is 19 residues long. Trimming shortened V by 5 bases and J by 6 bases, and 28 bases separated the two germline ends. For the CDR3, the DNA is TGTGCCAGCAGCCCAGTGCGGTGGGGGGCTCAGGGGTCTGATGAAAAACTGTTTTTT. The encoded protein is CASSPVRWGAQGSDEKLFF.

This clonotype was found a few times. This sequence joins TRBV5-1 and TRBJ2-2, with 11 bases lining up with TRBD1. The length of the CDR3 is 15 residues. With V trimmed by 4 bases and J by 4 bases, 3 bases remained unmatched. Germline V CDR1 and CDR2: SGHRS, YFSETQ. The CDR3 loop reads CASSPDRGLTGELFF. The CDR3 DNA reads as TGCGCCAGCAGCCCGGACAGGGGGCTCACCGGGGAGCTGTTTTTT.

This sequence joins TRBV28 and TRBJ2-5, with D tentatively TRBD2 (5 bases). The CDR3 has 11 residues. Germline V gene sequence: CDR1 MDHEN, CDR2 SYDVKM. V was trimmed by 11 bases and J by 0 bases, leaving 7 bases between them. The CDR3: CAAGHQETQYF. CDR3 nucleotides: TGTGCCGCGGGCCACCAAGAGACCCAGTACTTC.

V is TRBV15 and J is TRBJ1-1; D is undetermined. The germline V and J ends were trimmed by 8 bases and 1 base, with 14 bases remaining between them. CDR3 length equals 14 residues. Germline V gene sequence: CDR1 LNHNV, CDR2 YYDKDF (reference sequence). Here the CDR3 reads CATAMRLGNTEAFF. CDR3 nucleotides: TGTGCCACCGCGATGAGGCTCGGGAACACTGAAGCTTTCTTT.

Details on this clonotype: A clone one base away is much larger, so this may be a read error. V gene TRBV24-1 combines with J gene TRBJ2-3; D is possibly TRBD1 or TRBD2 (5 bases each). V lost 5 bases and J 4 bases, leaving 12 bases between the germline ends. CDR3 length equals 14 residues. Looked up from germline, CDR1 is KGHDR and CDR2 is SFDVKD. This chain's CDR3 is CATSGGTLPDTQYF. The DNA for the CDR3 is TGTGCCACCAGTGGAGGGACCCTGCCAGATACGCAGTATTTT.

This clonotype occurred many times. This chain uses TRBV30 with TRBJ2-7; D call uncertain. The length of the CDR3 is 12 residues. The V end lost 5 bases, the J end lost 4 bases, and 12 bases lay between the germline ends. In germline, CDR1 is GTSNPN, CDR2 SVGIG (reference sequence). CDR3 residues: CAWGRADYEQYF. The CDR3 DNA reads TGTGCCTGGGGCCGGGCCGATTACGAGCAGTACTTC.

Ten or more counts support this clonotype. One end of the junction varies from germline; a read error may be responsible. The chain uses TRBV4-1 and TRBJ2-5, with a tentative D call TRBD1 (6 bases). This CDR3 comprises 13 residues. Germline CDR1 reads MGHRA; CDR2 reads YSYEKL. The CDR3 region has the DNA TGCGCCAGCAGTCAAGGGGGAGAAGGGACCCAGTACTTC. Translated, it gives CASSQGGEGTQYF.

A few counts support this clonotype. The gene calls are TRBV2 and TRBJ2-1; 9 bases match TRBD2. The CDR3 consists of 16 residues. The V gene's germline CDR1 is SNHLY and CDR2 FYNNEI. V lost 6 bases and J lost 4; bases outside the gene matches: 10. In nucleotides, the CDR3 is TGTGCCAGCAGACTCCGACTAGCGGAGAAATACAATGAGCAGTTCTTC. It translates to CASRLRLAEKYNEQFF.